This record covers a single T cell receptor (beta chain). Its antigen remains unknown. A read error may be the cause here, since a much bigger clone is one base away. These data originate in a study of regulatory T cells in long-lasting Graves disease. Regarding the study as a whole: Newly diagnosed patients shared 950 to 1,000 public clonotypes; persistent patients shared a few thousand.

V dropped 8 bases and J dropped 0 bases, with 16 bases sitting between them. CDR3 size: 15 residues. Germline values: CDR1 SNHLY, CDR2 FYNNEI. CDR3 regions were amplified by Arm-PCR using iRepertoire HTBI primers to build TCR beta libraries. TCRdb redid the calling of the multiplex PCR reads with MiXCR, one entry per CDR3 protein. This table holds about half a million distinct CDR3 sequences, about 12% found once. Time point here: newly diagnosed GD, antithyroid drugs for less than 3 months. The TCR library used RNA extracted from PBMCs. The data were also submitted as part of a second study, on T cells in Graves' hyperthyroidism and ophthalmopathy. That source reports: Orbital computed tomography, thyroid ultrasound, serum thyroxine and TRAb, and clinical symptoms together informed the diagnoses. HTBI primers drove first-round RT-PCR of the TCR CDR3. Expanded thyroid clonotypes (above 0.001) were mostly also found in blood.

This rearrangement joins TRBV2 to TRBJ1-1; no clear D. The sequences come from peripheral blood mononuclear cells (PBMCs), collected at new diagnosis, from a patient treated with antithyroid drugs. This TCR derives from a woman in her twenties or thirties with Graves disease. CDR3 sequence: CASGPDHLMNTEAFF. In DNA, the CDR3 is TGTGCCAGCGGACCCGACCATCTCATGAACACTGAAGCTTTCTTT.